The 3 T cell receptor beta chains listed next were all sequenced from one sample in a study of blood T cell repertoires in COVID-19. Only in-frame clones appear in the TCRdb table, and some are missing; sequencing was by immunoSEQ multiplex PCR. The table shows 200,000 or so clones, with 80% to 95% occurring only once. Specimen: peripheral blood. The receptors stem from a man aged 60-69 years with COVID-19, enrolled during active disease.

The chain recombines TRBV4-3 with TRBJ2-2; possible D gene TRBD1, 5 bases. The germline V gene encodes CDR1 LGHNA and CDR2 YSLEER. V lost 0 bases and J 4 bases, leaving 12 bases between the germline ends. The CDR3 covers 16 residues. The chain's CDR3 is CASSQDRWGVTGELFF. Here the CDR3 DNA reads TGCGCCAGCAGCCAAGACAGATGGGGCGTCACCGGGGAGCTGTTTTTT.

This chain connects TRBV4-2 to TRBJ2-7, with D uncertain. V was pared by 1 base and J by 1 base, with 14 bases between. The CDR3 consists of 16 residues. CDR1 and CDR2 (germline): LGHNA, YNFKEQ. CDR3 nucleotide sequence: TGTGCCAGCAGCCAAGTTTCGGCGGAGACTTCCTACGAGCAGTACTTC. This encodes CASSQVSAETSYEQYF.

The rearrangement links TRBV24-1 to TRBJ1-4; TRBD1 might be the D (6 bases). V was cut by 1 base and J by 0 bases, with 17 bases left in between. CDR3 length: 19 amino acids. Per germline, CDR1 KGHDR and CDR2 SFDVKD. The CDR3 DNA reads TGTGCCACCAGTGATTTATGGGACAAGGTCCCTACAACTAATGAAAAACTGTTTTTT. Its translation is CATSDLWDKVPTTNEKLFF.